Sequencing of this T cell receptor (beta chain) was carried out in a study of T cells in localized non-small cell lung cancer. Sequenced by immunoSEQ multiplex PCR; TCRdb stores in-frame clones only, minus some. This table holds about 79,000 clones, 70% to 90% found once. In germline, CDR1 is KGHSH, CDR2 LQKENI. The CDR3 totals 13 residues. V lost 5 bases and J lost 9; bases outside the gene matches: 7. The study's findings and limits: The study linked higher blood T cell density to longer overall survival. Analysis by sequencing included only one tumor region, so heterogeneity remains possible.

About this clone: Its cognate antigen is unknown.

Source: peripheral blood, taken before any cancer treatment. This chain uses TRBV18 with TRBJ1-1; 9 nucleotides align to TRBD1. This clonotype was sampled from a woman aged 40 to 75 with stage I squamous cell lung carcinoma. The CDR3 DNA follows: TGTGCCAGCTCAATGGACAGGGGTGAAAAAGCTTTCTTT. Translation gives CASSMDRGEKAFF.